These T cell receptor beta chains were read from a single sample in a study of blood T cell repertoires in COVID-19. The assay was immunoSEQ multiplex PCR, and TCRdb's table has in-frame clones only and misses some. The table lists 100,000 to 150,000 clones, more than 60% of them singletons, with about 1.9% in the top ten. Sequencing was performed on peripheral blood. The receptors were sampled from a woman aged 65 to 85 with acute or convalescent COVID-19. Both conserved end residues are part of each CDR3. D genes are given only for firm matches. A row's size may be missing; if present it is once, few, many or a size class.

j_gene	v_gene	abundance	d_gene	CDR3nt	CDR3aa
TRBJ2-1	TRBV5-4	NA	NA	TGTGCCAGCAGCTTGGGAGCGGGTGGCGCGGGGCAGTTCTTC	CASSLGAGGAGQFF
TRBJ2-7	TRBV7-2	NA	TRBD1	TGTGCCAGCAGCTTAGTATGGACAGGGTCCTACGAGCAGTACTTC	CASSLVWTGSYEQYF
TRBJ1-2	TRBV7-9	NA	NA	TGTGCCAGCAGCTTAGCCAGGGGATTAGGCTACACCTTC	CASSLARGLGYTF
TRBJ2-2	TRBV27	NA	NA	TGTGCCAGCAGTCCCTGGGACACCACCGGGGAGCTGTTTTTT	CASSPWDTTGELFF
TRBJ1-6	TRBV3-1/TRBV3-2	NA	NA	TGTGCCAGCACCCAGGATTGGAGGGCTCCAGGGAGAAAGCCCTATAATTCACCCCTCCACTTT	CASTQDWRAPGRKPYNSPLHF
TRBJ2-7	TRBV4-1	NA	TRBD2	TGCGCCAGCAGCCAAGGACCCTTTAGCGGGGGGGCCGTCTACGAGCAGTACTTC	CASSQGPFSGGAVYEQYF
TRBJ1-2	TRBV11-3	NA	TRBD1	TGTGCCAGCAGCGCCGGGACAGATCATGGCTACACCTTC	CASSAGTDHGYTF
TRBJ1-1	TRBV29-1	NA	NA	TGCAGCGTTGAGAGGTCCTTTGGTGAAGCTTTCTTT	CSVERSFGEAFF
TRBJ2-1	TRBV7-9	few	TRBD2	TGTGCCAGCAGCTTAGCGCTTCTAGCGGGGGCGTACAATGAGCAGTTCTTC	CASSLALLAGAYNEQFF
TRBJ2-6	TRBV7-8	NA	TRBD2	TGTGCCAGCAGCTTGTTTTCACGGGGGCGGGAGGCTATCTCTGGGGCCAACGTCCTGACTTTC	CASSLFSRGREAISGANVLTF
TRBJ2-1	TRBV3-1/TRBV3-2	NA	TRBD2	TGTGCCAGCAGCCAAGATCTCGGGGGGGGCTTCAATGAGCAGTTCTTC	CASSQDLGGGFNEQFF
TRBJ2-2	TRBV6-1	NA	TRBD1	TGTGCCAGCAGGGAACCGGGGACAGGGGGCACCGGGGAGCTGTTTTTT	CASREPGTGGTGELFF
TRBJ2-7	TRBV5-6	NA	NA	TGTGCCAGCACCAACCCGGGAGCCTACGAGCAGTACTTC	CASTNPGAYEQYF
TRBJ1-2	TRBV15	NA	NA	TGTGCCACCAGCAGAGAATCCGGGTGGCGCGGCTACACCTTC	CATSRESGWRGYTF
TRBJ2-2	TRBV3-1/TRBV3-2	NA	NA	TGTGCCAGCAGCCCCAGAGGGGGAGTCGGGGAGCTGTTTTTT	CASSPRGGVGELFF
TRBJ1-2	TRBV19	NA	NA	TGTGCCAGTAGTACCGGACTCCAACAGAAAACCTATGGCTACACCTTC	CASSTGLQQKTYGYTF
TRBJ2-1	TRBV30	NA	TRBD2	TGTGCCTGGCAACCGGGACTAAGGAACAATGAGCAGTTCTTC	CAWQPGLRNNEQFF
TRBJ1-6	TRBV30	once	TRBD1	TGTGCCTGGGATCGAGGGGGCTCCAATTCACCCCTCCACTTT	CAWDRGGSNSPLHF
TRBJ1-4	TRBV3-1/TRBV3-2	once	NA	TGTGCCAGCAGCCCCATCGCAACCGGGAAACTGTTTTTT	CASSPIATGKLFF
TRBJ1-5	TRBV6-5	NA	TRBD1	TGTGCCAGCAGTAGACAGGGTCAGAGCAATCAGCCCCAGCATTTT	CASSRQGQSNQPQHF
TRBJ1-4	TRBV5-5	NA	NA	TGTGCCAGCAGCTTGAACCCCGGGATCTCCAATGAAAAACTGTTTTTT	CASSLNPGISNEKLFF
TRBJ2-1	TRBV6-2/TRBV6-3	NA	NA	TGTGCCAGCAGCCTGGGACCCCTCGGGGGAAATGAGCAGTTCTTC	CASSLGPLGGNEQFF
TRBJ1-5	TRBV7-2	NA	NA	TGTGCCAGCAGCCTAACCGGGGAGGGGATACAGCCCCAGCATTTT	CASSLTGEGIQPQHF
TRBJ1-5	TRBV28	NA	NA	TGTGCCAGCAGTTTGGCAGCCAGGCATCAGCCCCAGCATTTT	CASSLAARHQPQHF
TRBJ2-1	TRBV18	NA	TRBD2	TGTGCCAGCTCACCCGCCTTAGCGGGAGGAACCTACAATGAGCAGTTCTTC	CASSPALAGGTYNEQFF
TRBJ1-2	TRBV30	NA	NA	TGTGCCTGGAGTCTGGCCAGGGAGGGTGGCTACACCTTC	CAWSLAREGGYTF
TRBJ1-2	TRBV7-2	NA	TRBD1	TGTGCCAGCAGCCGGACAGGGGTTGTTGGCTACACCTTC	CASSRTGVVGYTF
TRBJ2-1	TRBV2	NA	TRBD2	TGTGCCAGCAAGACGAGCGGGGGGCAGTTCTTC	CASKTSGGQFF
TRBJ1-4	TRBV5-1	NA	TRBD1	TGCGCCAGCAGCTTTTTCGGGACAGTCGCAGAAAAACTGTTTTTT	CASSFFGTVAEKLFF
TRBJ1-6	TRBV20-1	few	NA	TGCAGTGCTAGTCAGGGGCCCAATTCACCCCTCCACTTT	CSASQGPNSPLHF
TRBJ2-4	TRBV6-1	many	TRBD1	TGTGCCAGCAGTGATACAGGGGTTCCCAAAAACATTCAGTACTTC	CASSDTGVPKNIQYF